The clone carrying this T cell receptor beta chain was counted only a few times. The antigen remains unidentified. The assay was immunoSEQ multiplex PCR, and TCRdb's table has in-frame clones only and misses some. The sample holds about 40,000 clones, around 81% seen once. The data derive from a study of STAT5B mutations in CD4+ large granular lymphocyte leukemia. Study outcomes and limitations: The CD4+ versus CD8+ T-LGLL clonality difference may reflect limited sample size.

Per germline, CDR1 MDHEN and CDR2 SYDVKM. This CDR3 has 13 amino acids. V lost 3 bases and J 7 bases, leaving 12 bases between the germline ends. What was sequenced was CD4+ T cells from blood buffy coats. This chain uses TRBV28 with TRBJ1-1; D is possibly TRBD1 (5 bases). The sequence was collected from a human donor in good health. The chain's CDR3 is CASSFPVGGEAFF. The CDR3 DNA is TGTGCCAGCAGTTTCCCCGTTGGGGGTGAAGCTTTCTTT.